The 30 T cell receptor beta chains listed next were all sequenced from one sample in a study of Graves' ophthalmopathy and Graves' hyperthyroidism. Amplification targeted the TCR beta CDR3 regions, with RNA transcripts as the source material. An opening RT-PCR round employed HTBI primers and preceded a second-round multiplex PCR. Each CDR3 protein gets one entry after TCRdb re-called the multiplex PCR reads with MiXCR. The profile shows over a million distinct CDR3 sequences, 35% to 40% of them singletons. The sample comprised peripheral blood or thyroid tissue (not recorded which). Receptor source: an adult man with Graves' hyperthyroidism.

This chain links TRBV10-3 with TRBJ2-5; 7 bases are a match to TRBD2. The DNA end lines up better with TRBJ2-7; the J call may be wrong. This CDR3 is built from 16 residues. CDR1 is ENHRY, CDR2 SYGVKD, per germline. CDR3 sequence reads: CAISDLGDSGGYEQYF. The CDR3, as DNA: TGTGCCATCAGTGATCTGGGAGATTCGGGGGGTTACGAGCAGTACTTC.

The V and J genes are TRBV29-1 and TRBJ1-4, with 8 bases that match TRBD1. The length of the CDR3 is 12 residues. The ends lost 5 bases at V and 11 bases at J; junction bases unmatched: 7. Germline V gene lookup returns CDR1 SQVTM and CDR2 ANQGSEA. CDR3 nucleotide sequence: TGCAGCGTTAGGACAGGGCGTGAGAAACTGTTTTTT. The encoded protein is CSVRTGREKLFF.

The sample holds a few counts of this clonotype. The rearrangement links TRBV27 to TRBJ2-7, with 7 bases lining up with TRBD2. The CDR3 length is 15 residues. V shed 0 bases and J 2 bases; nucleotides not matched to a gene: 4. Germline CDR1 MNHEY, CDR2 SMNVEV (reference sequence). CDR3 region: CASSLSLARTYEQYF. The CDR3, as DNA: TGTGCCAGCAGTTTATCACTAGCGCGAACCTACGAGCAGTACTTC.

This chain joins TRBV15 and TRBJ2-5; a weak D match, TRBD1 (6 bases). Germline V CDR1 and CDR2: LNHNV, YYDKDF (reference sequence). Trimming shortened V by 8 bases and J by 0 bases, and 13 bases separated the two germline ends. The CDR3 is 14 residues long. CDR3 loop: CATGPGQYQETQYF. DNA of the CDR3: TGTGCCACCGGGCCTGGACAGTACCAAGAGACCCAGTACTTC. Looking up the rest from reference TRBV15 and TRBJ2-5 gives the full variable domain: DAMVIQNPRYQVTQFGKPVTLSCSQTLNHNVMYWYQQKSSQAPKLLFHYYDKDFNNEADTPDNFQSRRPNTSFCFLDIRSPGLGDTAMYLCATGPGQYQETQYFGPGTRLLVL.

This CDR3 reads CARLVHQFF. CDR3 nucleotide sequence: TGTGCCCGCCTCGTTCATCAGTTTTTT. The gene calls are TRBV30 and TRBJ1-4; no definite D call. Trimming took off 8 bases at V and 16 bases at J, with 14 bases between the two ends. CDR3 length: 9 amino acids. From germline, CDR1 is GTSNPN and CDR2 SVGIG (reference sequence).

A note on this clonotype: A junction boundary mismatches the germline segment, possibly from a read error. The chain employs TRBV6-5 and TRBJ2-5; D perhaps matches TRBD1 (5 bases). Germline V gene sequence: CDR1 MNHEY, CDR2 SVGAGI. This CDR3 is built from 14 residues. The CDR3 sequence: CASSEAVRGETRYF. The DNA for the CDR3 is TGTGCCAGCAGTGAAGCCGTAAGGGGTGAGACCCGGTACTTC.

This clonotype was seen at least ten times. V gene TRBV29-1 combines with J gene TRBJ2-5; a weak D match, TRBD2 (5 bases). Per germline, CDR1 SQVTM and CDR2 ANQGSEA. With 5 bases removed from V and 4 bases from J, the gap between germline ends came to 11 bases. The CDR3 is 12 residues long. Here the CDR3 reads CSVLLERETQYF. The DNA of the CDR3 is TGCAGCGTTCTACTAGAGCGAGAGACCCAGTACTTC. Filled out from reference TRBV29-1 and TRBJ2-5, the complete variable domain reads SAVISQKPSRDICQRGTSLTIQCQVDSQVTMMFWYRQQPGQSLTLIATANQGSEATYESGFVIDKFPISRPNLTFSTLTVSNMSPEDSSIYLCSVLLERETQYFGPGTRLLVL.

This clonotype was observed at least ten times. This chain links TRBV19 with TRBJ1-2, with D perhaps matching TRBD1 (6 bases). V gave up 5 bases and J gave up 4 bases, with 20 bases separating them. The germline V gene encodes CDR1 LNHDA and CDR2 SQIVND (reference sequence). The CDR3 is made up of 16 amino acids. CDR3 nucleotide sequence: TGTGCCAGTAGTGAAGACGGACAGCCACATTCCTATGGCTACACCTTC. The encoded protein is CASSEDGQPHSYGYTF.

CDR3 nucleotides: TGTGCCACCAGTGATTCCCTAGACAGGGGAGTCGGCTACACCTTC. Its translation is CATSDSLDRGVGYTF. The chain links TRBV24-1 to TRBJ1-2; 8 bases are a match to TRBD1. Germline V CDR1 and CDR2: KGHDR, SFDVKD. Germline trimming cut 2 bases from V and 8 bases from J; bases unmatched to any gene: 9. The CDR3 consists of 15 residues.

This clonotype was observed a handful of times. V usage is TRBV4-3 and J usage is TRBJ1-3, with TRBD1 as a possible D gene (6 bases). Trimming removed 1 base at V and 0 bases at J, with 13 bases between. This CDR3 contains 17 residues. Germline V gene data show CDR1 as LGHNA and CDR2 as YSLEER. CDR3 nucleotide sequence: TGCGCCAGCAGCCAAGGCCCGGGACACTTCTCTGGAAACACCATATATTTT. Encoded protein: CASSQGPGHFSGNTIYF.

The V and J genes are TRBV29-1 and TRBJ1-1; D is unclear. Germline CDR1 reads SQVTM; CDR2 reads ANQGSEA. CDR3 length: 12 amino acids. V lost 7 bases and J 1 base, leaving 10 bases between the germline ends. The CDR3 loop is CSACRENTEAFF. The CDR3 DNA reads TGCAGCGCCTGCCGGGAGAACACTGAAGCTTTCTTT.

This clonotype was seen a single time. The chain links TRBV10-2 to TRBJ1-1; no definite D call. Trimming left V 2 bases short and J 7 bases short, with 8 bases between. Germline CDR1 and CDR2: WSHSY and SAAADI. The length of the CDR3 is 12 residues. The CDR3 here is CASSEDGHEAFF. CDR3 DNA: TGCGCCAGCAGTGAGGACGGCCATGAAGCTTTCTTT.

V usage is TRBV10-3 and J usage is TRBJ2-7; 11 bases map to TRBD2. The DNA end is more similar to TRBJ2-1, so the J call may be wrong. In germline, CDR1 is ENHRY, CDR2 SYGVKD. This CDR3 comprises 16 residues. The CDR3 is CAISEQLAGAYNEQFF. The DNA of the CDR3 is TGTGCCATCAGTGAGCAACTAGCGGGAGCGTACAATGAGCAGTTCTTC.

This clonotype was counted at least ten times. The genes are TRBV7-9 and TRBJ1-2; D is ambiguous. V dropped 4 bases and J dropped 1 base, with 7 bases sitting between them. The CDR3 spans 13 residues. The germline V gene encodes CDR1 SEHNR and CDR2 FQNEAQ (reference sequence). The CDR3 loop reads CASSSTVNYGYTF. The DNA of the CDR3 is TGTGCCAGCAGCTCCACAGTTAACTATGGCTACACCTTC.

The V and J genes are TRBV29-1 and TRBJ1-2; no definite D call. The CDR3 totals 12 residues. Trimming shortened V by 4 bases and J by 1 base, and 7 bases separated the two germline ends. Looked up from germline, CDR1 is SQVTM and CDR2 is ANQGSEA. The CDR3 spells CSVGELNYGYTF. DNA for the CDR3: TGCAGCGTTGGGGAACTTAACTATGGCTACACCTTC.

This clonotype appeared many times. The V call is TRBV20-1, the J call TRBJ1-2; D gene uncertain. The V gene's germline CDR1 is DFQATT and CDR2 SNEGSKA (reference sequence). The CDR3 consists of 13 residues. V was pared by 6 bases and J by 1 base, with 12 bases between. This chain's CDR3 is CSAPALLNYGYTF. The CDR3, as DNA: TGCAGTGCCCCGGCCCTCCTTAACTATGGCTACACCTTC.

In DNA, the CDR3 is TGTGCCATCATAGGCTTCAATAGCAATCAGCCCCAGCATTTT. Its protein is CAIIGFNSNQPQHF. The chain combines TRBV10-3 with TRBJ1-5, with D uncertain. From germline, CDR1 is ENHRY and CDR2 SYGVKD. Trimming shortened V by 7 bases and J by 0 bases, and 10 bases separated the two germline ends. The CDR3 spans 14 residues.

This rearrangement joins TRBV29-1 to TRBJ1-5; D remains ambiguous. Deletions cut 3 bases from V and 7 bases from J, with 13 bases between. CDR1 and CDR2 from the germline V gene are SQVTM and ANQGSEA. This CDR3 region has 13 residues. Here the CDR3 reads CSVELGSEQPQHF. Here the CDR3 DNA reads TGCAGCGTTGAGCTGGGTTCGGAGCAGCCCCAGCATTTT.

In nucleotides, the CDR3 is TGTGCCAGCAGCAACAGGGGCGTACAGACGGAGACCCAGTACTTC. As protein: CASSNRGVQTETQYF. V gene TRBV7-2 combines with J gene TRBJ2-5; 7 bases line up with TRBD1. This CDR3 region has 15 residues. Unmatched junction bases numbered 11, after V lost 5 bases and J lost 5 bases. Per the germline V gene, CDR1 is SGHTA and CDR2 is FQGNSA.

Concerning this clonotype itself: Being one base from a much bigger clone, this may be a read error. The conserved phenylalanine or tryptophan is not found at the CDR3 terminus, so this likely reflects a read error. The genes are TRBV19 and TRBJ1-1; no clear D gene. Germline assignment: CDR1 LNHDA and CDR2 SQIVND (reference sequence). The V gene lost 3 bases and the J gene lost 8 bases, with 13 bases spanning the gap. The CDR3 runs to 13 residues. Here the CDR3 reads CASSMATFGEAFL. Written as DNA, the CDR3 is TGTGCCAGTAGTATGGCCACCTTTGGGGAAGCTTTCCTT.

The J gene is TRBJ1-5, the V gene TRBV10-2, with 7 bases aligning to TRBD1. This CDR3 has 17 residues. The V and J ends lost 5 bases and 4 bases, in that order; junction bases with no gene match: 14. From germline, CDR1 is WSHSY and CDR2 SAAADI. The CDR3 sequence: CASSPTTTTGFNQPQHF. In DNA form, the CDR3 reads TGCGCCAGCAGTCCCACCACGACGACAGGGTTTAATCAGCCCCAGCATTTT.

This clonotype has just a few counts. The chain recombines TRBV7-9 with TRBJ2-7, with D perhaps matching TRBD2 (6 bases). Germline assignment: CDR1 SEHNR and CDR2 FQNEAQ (reference sequence). Trimming removed 6 bases from V and 7 bases from J, with 22 bases in between. This CDR3 spans 15 amino acids. CDR3 protein: CASSFSGEEAGEQYF. The CDR3 DNA follows: TGTGCCAGCAGTTTTTCGGGGGAAGAAGCAGGAGAGCAGTACTTC.

This clonotype was observed many times. The rearrangement joins TRBV7-2 to TRBJ1-1; D is ambiguous. The CDR3 runs 15 residues. Germline values: CDR1 SGHTA, CDR2 FQGNSA. The V and J ends lost 5 bases and 2 bases respectively, with 15 bases between them. The CDR3 DNA is TGTGCCAGCAGCCGACTTTCAATCGTTAACACTGAAGCTTTCTTT. This codes for CASSRLSIVNTEAFF.

This chain's CDR3 is CAWGGLYEQYF. In DNA, the CDR3 is TGTGCCTGGGGGGGGCTCTACGAGCAGTACTTC. J is TRBJ2-7 and V is TRBV10-3; perhaps TRBD2 as D (7 bases). Per germline, CDR1 ENHRY and CDR2 SYGVKD. Trimming stripped 11 bases from V and 3 bases from J, with 11 bases between. This CDR3 comprises 11 residues.

This clonotype showed up many times. The CDR3 loop is CASRQTGINQPQHF. The CDR3 coding sequence is TGTGCCAGTAGACAAACAGGGATCAATCAGCCCCAGCATTTT. The genes are TRBV19 and TRBJ1-5; weak D call: TRBD1 (6 bases). CDR1 and CDR2 (germline): LNHDA, SQIVND (reference sequence). V shed 6 bases and J shed 3 bases, with 12 bases lying between them. This CDR3 is built from 14 residues.

A word on this clonotype: At one of its ends the junction is not consistent with the germline gene, which may arise from a read error. The chain combines TRBV5-1 with TRBJ1-1; possibly TRBD1 for D (5 bases). Germline lookup yields CDR1 SGHRS and CDR2 YFSETQ. The CDR3 contains 15 residues. The CDR3 bases are TGTGCCAGCAGGTTTAGGGGTTTGGAATTAGATGAAGCTTTCTTT. Translated: CASRFRGLELDEAFF.

This clonotype was counted at least ten times. The DNA of the CDR3 is TGTGCCAGCAGCTTAGGGTCGGGACAGGTTCAGCCCCAGCATTTT. As protein: CASSLGSGQVQPQHF. The V and J genes are TRBV7-2 and TRBJ1-5; 8 bases line up with TRBD1. The CDR3 has 15 amino acids. J gave up 6 bases and V 1 base, and 5 bases lay outside the gene matches. CDR1 and CDR2 from the germline V gene are SGHTA and FQGNSA.

V and J are TRBV7-2 and TRBJ2-3; D assignment may be TRBD1 or TRBD2 (5 bases each). Germline lookup yields CDR1 SGHTA and CDR2 FQGNSA. Between the trimmed V and J ends, which lost 5 bases and 2 bases, there was a span of 8 bases. The CDR3 is made up of 13 amino acids. CDR3: CASSVGDTDTQYF. DNA of the CDR3: TGTGCCAGCAGCGTGGGGGACACAGATACGCAGTATTTT.

This clonotype was seen at least ten times. The chain is built from TRBV20-1 and TRBJ1-6, with a possible D match to TRBD1 (5 bases). This CDR3 region has 14 residues. V was shortened by 2 bases and J by 10 bases, with 15 bases between the two germline ends. The V gene's germline CDR1 is DFQATT and CDR2 SNEGSKA (reference sequence). The CDR3 here is CSARRGGIGSPLHF. In DNA form, the CDR3 reads TGCAGTGCTAGACGGGGGGGGATTGGATCACCCCTCCACTTT.

The V gene is TRBV25-1, the J gene TRBJ2-5, with 16 bases aligning to TRBD2. CDR3 length: 18 residues. The ends lost 5 bases at V and 1 base at J; junction bases unmatched: 7. Per the germline V gene, CDR1 is MGHDK and CDR2 is SYGVNS. The CDR3 protein is CASSSGTSGRGGQETQYF. Written as DNA, the CDR3 is TGTGCCAGCAGTTCGGGGACTAGCGGGAGGGGGGGCCAAGAGACCCAGTACTTC.